Listed below are T cell receptor beta chains from one sample, sequenced in a study of T cell changes during pregnancy in multiple sclerosis. The data were produced by immunoSEQ multiplex PCR, yet TCRdb's version contains in-frame clones alone and is incomplete. Of under 150,000 clones detected, around 95% appear once; the ten largest clones hold over 0.35%. Source: peripheral blood, taken after pregnancy. These receptors all stem from a female donor with multiple sclerosis, enrolled in a pregnancy study. CDR3s include the opening cysteine and the closing phenylalanine or tryptophan. Fields, in order: D gene, V gene, clone size, J gene, CDR3 DNA, CDR3 protein. A D gene is named only where the DNA matches it firmly. Not all rows give a size; the values are once, few, many and, for expanded clones, a class.

>TRBD2|TRBV6-1|NA|TRBJ2-7
TGTGCCAGCAGTCCCCTAGCGGGGGCGGGAGAGCAGTACTTC
CASSPLAGAGEQYF
>TRBD1|TRBV28|NA|TRBJ1-1
TGTGCCAGCATCGCGGGGACAGGGAGAGCTTTCTTT
CASIAGTGRAFF
>NA|TRBV2|NA|TRBJ1-2
TGTGCCAGCAGGTTAGGGGATGGCTACACCTTC
CASRLGDGYTF
>TRBD1|TRBV2|NA|TRBJ2-4
TGTGCCAGCAGTGAACTGGTTTCGGGGACCAGGAGACAGGGAGCCAAAAACATTCAGTACTTC
CASSELVSGTRRQGAKNIQYF
>NA|TRBV10-2|NA|TRBJ1-1
TGCGCCAGCAGTGAGTCACAGGCTGAAGCTTTCTTT
CASSESQAEAFF
>TRBD1|TRBV11-2|NA|TRBJ2-7
TGTGCCAGCAGCCCACAGGGGGCTACCTACGAGCAGTACTTC
CASSPQGATYEQYF
>NA|TRBV7-2|NA|TRBJ1-2
TGTGCCAGCAGCCTTCAGTCCTCCAGGGGAGGCTACACCTTC
CASSLQSSRGGYTF
>TRBD1|TRBV7-8|NA|TRBJ2-7
TGTGCCAGCAGCTTATACCCGGACAGGGGGCCGTACGAGCAGTACTTC
CASSLYPDRGPYEQYF
>NA|TRBV27|NA|TRBJ1-1
TGTGCCAGCAGTTTTTGGCCGCAGAAGACTGAAGCTTTCTTT
CASSFWPQKTEAFF
>TRBD2|TRBV4-1|NA|TRBJ2-7
TGCGCCAGCAGCCGCTGGACTAGCGGGATCTACGAGCAGTACTTC
CASSRWTSGIYEQYF
>NA|TRBV6-6|NA|TRBJ2-5
TGTGCCAGCAGTTGGGAGGGGGGAGAGACCCAGTACTTC
CASSWEGGETQYF
>TRBD2|TRBV7-9|NA|TRBJ2-7
TGTGCCAGCAACGAGGGGAGGGGCCACGAGCAGTACTTC
CASNEGRGHEQYF
>NA|TRBV30|once|TRBJ1-5
TGTGCCTGGACCCAGGGTGGCAATCAGCCCCAGCATTTT
CAWTQGGNQPQHF
>TRBD2|TRBV5-1|NA|TRBJ2-3
TGCGCCAGCAGCCTCCCTACTAGCGGGAGGGCTGATACGCAGTATTTT
CASSLPTSGRADTQYF
>TRBD1|TRBV30|NA|TRBJ2-1
TGTGCCTGGAGTTACACAGGGGGGCGCTCTGGTGAGCAGTTCTTC
CAWSYTGGRSGEQFF
>TRBD1|TRBV6-1|NA|TRBJ2-1
TGTGCCAGCAGTTCTGCCGGGACAGCCTACAATGAGCAGTTCTTC
CASSSAGTAYNEQFF
>NA|TRBV5-1|once|TRBJ2-7
TGCGCCAGCAGCTTGGGAATCCTCAGCTCCTACGAGCAGTACTTC
CASSLGILSSYEQYF
>TRBD2|TRBV6-6|NA|TRBJ2-1
TGTGCCAGCAAATCGGGCGGGAGGGGTGCAAACAATGAGCAGTTCTTC
CASKSGGRGANNEQFF
>TRBD1|TRBV5-1|NA|TRBJ2-3
TGCGCCAGCAGCTTCCCGACAGGGCAGAGGGATACGCAGTATTTT
CASSFPTGQRDTQYF
>TRBD1|TRBV28|NA|TRBJ1-1
TGTGCCAGCAGCCCTGTCCCGGGACAGGTTCCGAACACTGAAGCTTTCTTT
CASSPVPGQVPNTEAFF
>TRBD1|TRBV18|NA|TRBJ1-3
TGTGCCAGCTCAGCCGACAGGGGTCCTGGAAACACCATATATTTT
CASSADRGPGNTIYF
>TRBD1|TRBV7-9|once|TRBJ2-3
TGTGCCAGCAGCTCTTGGACAGGGGAGACAGATACGCAGTATTTT
CASSSWTGETDTQYF
>NA|TRBV6-1|NA|TRBJ2-3
TGTGCCAGCAGTGAGATTGGCAGGGTGGGAGATACGCAGTATTTT
CASSEIGRVGDTQYF
>TRBD2|TRBV10-1|NA|TRBJ2-1
TGCGCCAGCAGTGAGGTCTACCTAGCGGGAGTTCTCAATGAGCAGTTCTTC
CASSEVYLAGVLNEQFF
>NA|TRBV7-2|NA|TRBJ1-5
TGTGCCAGCAGCTTAGGTGGGGGGGGGCCCAATCAGCCCCAGCATTTT
CASSLGGGGPNQPQHF
>TRBD2|TRBV28|NA|TRBJ2-5
TGTGCCAGCAGTTTATTGGGGCTAGCGGGAGGAGGAGAGACCCAGTACTTC
CASSLLGLAGGGETQYF
>NA|TRBV30|NA|TRBJ2-3
TGTGCCTGGACCCCAAATGGGGGGATCACGCAGTATTTT
CAWTPNGGITQYF
>TRBD2|TRBV7-6|few|TRBJ2-2
TGTGCCAGCAGCTACCTCGGGACTAGCGGTGGAGCGCCCGGGGAGCTGTTTTTT
CASSYLGTSGGAPGELFF